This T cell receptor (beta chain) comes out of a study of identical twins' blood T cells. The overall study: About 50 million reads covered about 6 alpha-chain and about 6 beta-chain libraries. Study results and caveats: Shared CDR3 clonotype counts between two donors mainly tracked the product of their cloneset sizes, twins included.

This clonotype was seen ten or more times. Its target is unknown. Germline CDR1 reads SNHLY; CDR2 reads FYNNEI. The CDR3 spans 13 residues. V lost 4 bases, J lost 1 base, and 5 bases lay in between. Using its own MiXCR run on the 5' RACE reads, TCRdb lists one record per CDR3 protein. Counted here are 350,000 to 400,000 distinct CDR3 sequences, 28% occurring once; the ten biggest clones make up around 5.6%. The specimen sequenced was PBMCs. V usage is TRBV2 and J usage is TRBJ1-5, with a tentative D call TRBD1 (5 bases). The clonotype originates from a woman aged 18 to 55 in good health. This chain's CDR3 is CASSGGSNQPQHF. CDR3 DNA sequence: TGTGCCAGCAGTGGGGGGAGCAATCAGCCCCAGCATTTT.